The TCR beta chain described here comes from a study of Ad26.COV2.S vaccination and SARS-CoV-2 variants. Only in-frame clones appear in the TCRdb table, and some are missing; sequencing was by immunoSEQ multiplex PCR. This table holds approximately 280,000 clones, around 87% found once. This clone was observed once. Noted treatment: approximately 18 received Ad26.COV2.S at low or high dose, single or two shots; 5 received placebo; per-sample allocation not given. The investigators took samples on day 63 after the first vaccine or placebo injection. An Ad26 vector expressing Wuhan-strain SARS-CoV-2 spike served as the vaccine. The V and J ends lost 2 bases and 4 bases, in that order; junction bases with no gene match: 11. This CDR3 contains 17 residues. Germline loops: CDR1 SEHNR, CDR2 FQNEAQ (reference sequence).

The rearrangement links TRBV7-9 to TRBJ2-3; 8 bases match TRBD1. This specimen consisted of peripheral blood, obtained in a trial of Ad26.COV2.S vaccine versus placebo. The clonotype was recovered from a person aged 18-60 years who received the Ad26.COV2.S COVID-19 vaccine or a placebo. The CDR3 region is CASSLPSQGVVADTQYF. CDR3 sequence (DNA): TGTGCCAGCAGCTTACCCTCACAGGGGGTGGTCGCAGATACGCAGTATTTT.